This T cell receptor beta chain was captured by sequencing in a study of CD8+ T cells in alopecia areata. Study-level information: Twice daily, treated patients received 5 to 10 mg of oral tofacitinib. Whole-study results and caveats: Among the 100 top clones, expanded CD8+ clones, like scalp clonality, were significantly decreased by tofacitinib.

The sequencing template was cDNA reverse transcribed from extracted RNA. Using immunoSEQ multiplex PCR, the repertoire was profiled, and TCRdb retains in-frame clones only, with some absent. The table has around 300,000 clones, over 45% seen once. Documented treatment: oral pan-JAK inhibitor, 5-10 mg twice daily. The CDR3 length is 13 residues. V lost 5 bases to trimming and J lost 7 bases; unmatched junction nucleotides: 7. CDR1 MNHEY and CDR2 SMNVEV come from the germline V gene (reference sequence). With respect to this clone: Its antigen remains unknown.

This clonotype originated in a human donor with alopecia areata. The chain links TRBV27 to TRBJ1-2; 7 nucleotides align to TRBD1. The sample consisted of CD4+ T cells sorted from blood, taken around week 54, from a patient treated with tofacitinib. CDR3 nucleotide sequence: TGTGCCAGCAGTCATACACAGGGGAGTGGCTACACCTTC. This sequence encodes CASSHTQGSGYTF.